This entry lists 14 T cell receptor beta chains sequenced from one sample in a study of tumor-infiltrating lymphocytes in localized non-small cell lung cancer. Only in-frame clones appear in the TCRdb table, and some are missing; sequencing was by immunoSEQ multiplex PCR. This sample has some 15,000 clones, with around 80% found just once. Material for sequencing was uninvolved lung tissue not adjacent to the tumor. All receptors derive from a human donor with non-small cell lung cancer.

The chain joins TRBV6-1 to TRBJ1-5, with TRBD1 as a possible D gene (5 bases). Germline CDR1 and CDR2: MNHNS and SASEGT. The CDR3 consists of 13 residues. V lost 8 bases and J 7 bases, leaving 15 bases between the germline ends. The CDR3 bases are TGTGCCAGCTATCTCGGGGCCGGGCAGCCCCAGCATTTT. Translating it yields CASYLGAGQPQHF.

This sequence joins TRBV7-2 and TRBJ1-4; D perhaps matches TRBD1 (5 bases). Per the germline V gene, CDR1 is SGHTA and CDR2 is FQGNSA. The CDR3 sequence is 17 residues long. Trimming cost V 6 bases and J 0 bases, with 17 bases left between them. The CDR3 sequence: CASRRQRGLSTNEKLFF. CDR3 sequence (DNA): TGTGCCAGCAGAAGACAAAGGGGACTATCAACTAATGAAAAACTGTTTTTT.

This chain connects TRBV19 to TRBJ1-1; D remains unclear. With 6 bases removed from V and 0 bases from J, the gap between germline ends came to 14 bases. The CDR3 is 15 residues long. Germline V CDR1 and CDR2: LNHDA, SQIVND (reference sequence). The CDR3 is CASRRKGNMNTEAFF. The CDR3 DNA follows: TGTGCCAGTAGACGGAAAGGGAACATGAACACTGAAGCTTTCTTT. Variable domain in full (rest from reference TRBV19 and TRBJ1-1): DGGITQSPKYLFRKEGQNVTLSCEQNLNHDAMYWYRQDPGQGLRLIYYSQIVNDFQKGDIAEGYSVSREKKESFPLTVTSAQKNPTAFYLCASRRKGNMNTEAFFGQGTRLTVV.

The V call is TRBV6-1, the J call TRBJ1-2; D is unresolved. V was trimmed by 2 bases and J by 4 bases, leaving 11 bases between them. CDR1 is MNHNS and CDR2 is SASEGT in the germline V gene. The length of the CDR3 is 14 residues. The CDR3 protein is CASSELFGGYGYTF. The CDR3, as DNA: TGTGCCAGCAGTGAACTCTTTGGAGGCTATGGCTACACCTTC.

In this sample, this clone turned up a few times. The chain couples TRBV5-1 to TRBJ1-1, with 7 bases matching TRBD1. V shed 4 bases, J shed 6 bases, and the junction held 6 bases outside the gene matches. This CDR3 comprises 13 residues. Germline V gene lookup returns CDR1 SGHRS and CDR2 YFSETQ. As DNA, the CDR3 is TGCGCCAGCAGCACGACAGGGCTCCCTGAAGCTTTCTTT. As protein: CASSTTGLPEAFF.

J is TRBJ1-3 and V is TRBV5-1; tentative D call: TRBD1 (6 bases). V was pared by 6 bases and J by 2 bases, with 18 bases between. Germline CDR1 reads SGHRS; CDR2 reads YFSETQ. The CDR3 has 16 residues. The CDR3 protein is CASTEQGGTPGNTIYF. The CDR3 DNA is TGCGCCAGCACTGAACAGGGTGGTACTCCTGGAAACACCATATATTTT.

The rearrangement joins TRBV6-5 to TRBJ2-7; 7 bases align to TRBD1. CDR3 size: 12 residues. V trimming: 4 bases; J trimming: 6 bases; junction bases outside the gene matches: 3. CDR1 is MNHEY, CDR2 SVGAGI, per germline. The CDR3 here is CASSSQGREQYF. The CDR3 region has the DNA TGTGCCAGCAGTTCACAGGGGCGCGAGCAGTACTTC.

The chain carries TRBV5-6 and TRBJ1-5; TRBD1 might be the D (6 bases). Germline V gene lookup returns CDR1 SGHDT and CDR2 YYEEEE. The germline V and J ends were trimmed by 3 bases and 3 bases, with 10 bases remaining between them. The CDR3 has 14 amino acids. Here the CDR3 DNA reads TGTGCCAGCAGCTCTAGGACAGTCAATCAGCCCCAGCATTTT. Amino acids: CASSSRTVNQPQHF.

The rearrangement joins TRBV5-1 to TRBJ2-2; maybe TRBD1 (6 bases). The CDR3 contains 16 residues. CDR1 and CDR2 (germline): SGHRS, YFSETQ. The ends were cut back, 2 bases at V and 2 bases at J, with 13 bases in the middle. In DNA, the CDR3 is TGCGCCAGCAGCTTACGACAGGACCATAACACCGGGGAGCTGTTTTTT. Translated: CASSLRQDHNTGELFF.

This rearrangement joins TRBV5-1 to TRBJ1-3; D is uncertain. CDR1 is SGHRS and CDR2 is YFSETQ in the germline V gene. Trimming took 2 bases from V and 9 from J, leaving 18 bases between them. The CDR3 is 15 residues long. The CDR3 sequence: CASSLSTPPLGTIYF. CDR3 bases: TGCGCCAGCAGCTTAAGCACGCCCCCGTTGGGCACCATATATTTT.

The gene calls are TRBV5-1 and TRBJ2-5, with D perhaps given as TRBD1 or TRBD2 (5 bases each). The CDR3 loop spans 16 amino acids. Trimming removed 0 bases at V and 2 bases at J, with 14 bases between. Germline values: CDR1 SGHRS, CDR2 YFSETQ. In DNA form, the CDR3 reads TGCGCCAGCAGCTTGGGATCAGGGACCCGACAAGAGACCCAGTACTTC. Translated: CASSLGSGTRQETQYF.

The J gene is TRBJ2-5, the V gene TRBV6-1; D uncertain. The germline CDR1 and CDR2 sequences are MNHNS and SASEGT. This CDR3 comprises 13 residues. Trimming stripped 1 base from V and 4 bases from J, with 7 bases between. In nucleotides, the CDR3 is TGTGCCAGCAGTGAAGAATTACTAGAGACCCAGTACTTC. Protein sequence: CASSEELLETQYF.

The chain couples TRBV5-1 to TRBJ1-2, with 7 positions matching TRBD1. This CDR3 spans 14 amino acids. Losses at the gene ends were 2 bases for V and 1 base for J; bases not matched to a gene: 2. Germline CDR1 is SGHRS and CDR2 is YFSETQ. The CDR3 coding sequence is TGCGCCAGCAGCTTAGGACAGGATAACTATGGCTACACCTTC. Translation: CASSLGQDNYGYTF. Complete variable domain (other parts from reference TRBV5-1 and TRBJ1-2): KAGVTQTPRYLIKTRGQQVTLSCSPISGHRSVSWYQQTPGQGLQFLFEYFSETQRNKGNFPGRFSGRQFSNSRSEMNVSTLELGDSALYLCASSLGQDNYGYTFGSGTRLTVV.

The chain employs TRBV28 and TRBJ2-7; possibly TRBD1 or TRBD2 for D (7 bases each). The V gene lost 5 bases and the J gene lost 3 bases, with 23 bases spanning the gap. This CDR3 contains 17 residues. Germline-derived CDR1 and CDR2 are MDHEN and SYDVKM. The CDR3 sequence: CASSPQGGLAEIYEQYF. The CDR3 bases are TGTGCCAGCAGTCCCCAGGGGGGGCTAGCGGAGATCTACGAGCAGTACTTC.